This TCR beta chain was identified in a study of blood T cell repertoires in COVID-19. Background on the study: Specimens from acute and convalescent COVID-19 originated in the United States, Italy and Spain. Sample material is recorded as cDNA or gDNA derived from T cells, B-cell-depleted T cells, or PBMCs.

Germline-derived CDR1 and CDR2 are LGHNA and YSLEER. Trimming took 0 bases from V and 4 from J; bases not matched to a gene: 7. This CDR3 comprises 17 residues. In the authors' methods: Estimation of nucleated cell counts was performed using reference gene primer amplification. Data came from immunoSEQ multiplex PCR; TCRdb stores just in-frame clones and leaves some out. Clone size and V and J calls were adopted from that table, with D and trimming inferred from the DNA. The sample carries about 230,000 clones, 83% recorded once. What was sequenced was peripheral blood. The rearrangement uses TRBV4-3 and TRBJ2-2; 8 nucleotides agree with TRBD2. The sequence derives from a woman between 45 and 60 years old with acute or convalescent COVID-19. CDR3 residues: CASSQELGTRITGELFF. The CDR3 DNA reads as TGCGCCAGCAGCCAAGAGCTCGGGACTAGGATCACCGGGGAGCTGTTTTTT.